This entry features one T cell receptor (beta chain) sequence. The record originates from a study of blood T cell repertoires in COVID-19. As for the study in general: T cells, B-cell-depleted T cells, or PBMCs provided the cDNA or gDNA that served as material.

TCRdb's copy holds only in-frame clones and misses some; the assay was immunoSEQ multiplex PCR. This table has 70,000 or so clones, 78% appearing once. The V and J ends lost 2 bases and 2 bases respectively, with 6 bases between them. The CDR3 length is 13 residues. The germline V gene has CDR1 SGHNT and CDR2 YYREEE (reference sequence). Sequenced sample: peripheral blood. The receptor comes from a human donor in a cohort sampled during active COVID-19. V usage is TRBV5-4 and J usage is TRBJ2-3; D call uncertain. The CDR3 nucleotides read TGTGCCAGCAGCTTTCTCCTCACAGATACGCAGTATTTT. Translation gives CASSFLLTDTQYF.